Detailed here is one T cell receptor (beta chain). The CDR3 runs 12 residues. From germline, CDR1 is GTSNPN and CDR2 SVGIG (reference sequence). Profiled with immunoSEQ multiplex PCR; TCRdb holds only in-frame clones, not every one. The sample holds roughly 200,000 clones; around 87% are singletons and the top ten take 2.7%. These data originate in a study of blood T cell repertoires in COVID-19. The chain couples TRBV30 to TRBJ1-6; maybe TRBD1 (6 bases). This sequence originates from a man in his forties with active or convalescent COVID-19. The sample was peripheral blood. CDR3 bases: TGTGCGCAGGGGAGAAATAATTCACCCCTCCACTTT. Translation: CAQGRNNSPLHF.